This T cell receptor beta chain was observed in a study of CD8 T cells in Susac syndrome. Random hexamers were used to reverse transcribe the RNA input (about 0.5 to 1 ug). TCRdb re-called the immunoSEQ multiplex PCR reads through MiXCR, storing one row per CDR3 protein. In the table there are fewer than 150,000 distinct CDR3 sequences, around nine tenths of which are singletons. This CDR3 spans 16 amino acids. The V end was cut by 5 bases, the J end by 0 bases, with 13 bases between. The germline CDR1 and CDR2 sequences are PRHDT and FYEKMQ (reference sequence). Source material: CD8+ T cells from PBMCs. This chain connects TRBV13 to TRBJ2-2; the D is unclear. The origin of this receptor is a human donor with multiple sclerosis. CDR3 bases: TGTGCCAGCAGCCCGGTGGCCTGGGCGAACACCGGGGAGCTGTTTTTT. Translation gives CASSPVAWANTGELFF.